The entry that follows covers one T cell receptor beta chain sequence. As yet, its antigen is unknown. The germline V gene encodes CDR1 SNHLY and CDR2 FYNNEI. The CDR3 runs to 14 residues. V was clipped by 6 bases and J by 2 bases, with 13 bases between them. The data originate from a study of shared clonotypes between healthy human individuals. Study at large: Plates per donor: three CD4 naive, three CD4 memory, two CD8 naive, one CD8 memory.

Findings and limits, study-wide: All-four-donor shared clonotypes had higher generation probabilities than non-shared clonotypes did. Roughly 4.7% was the fraction of naive CD4 clonotypes found shared across four donors.

The protocol was immunoSEQ multiplex PCR, while the TCRdb copy is restricted to in-frame clones and leaves out a portion. The table lists some 2.3 million clones, 90% to 95% of them singletons. Specimen: naive CD4+ T cells from PBMCs. The subset here: CD45RA+ positively selected. This TCR was recovered from a young man in good health. Some clones in this sample may be carry-over from other donors' samples. The chain links TRBV2 to TRBJ1-1, with D perhaps matching TRBD1 (5 bases). The CDR3 here is CASRTDSGNTEAFF. In nucleotides, the CDR3 is TGTGCCAGCAGGACAGACAGCGGTAACACTGAAGCTTTCTTT.